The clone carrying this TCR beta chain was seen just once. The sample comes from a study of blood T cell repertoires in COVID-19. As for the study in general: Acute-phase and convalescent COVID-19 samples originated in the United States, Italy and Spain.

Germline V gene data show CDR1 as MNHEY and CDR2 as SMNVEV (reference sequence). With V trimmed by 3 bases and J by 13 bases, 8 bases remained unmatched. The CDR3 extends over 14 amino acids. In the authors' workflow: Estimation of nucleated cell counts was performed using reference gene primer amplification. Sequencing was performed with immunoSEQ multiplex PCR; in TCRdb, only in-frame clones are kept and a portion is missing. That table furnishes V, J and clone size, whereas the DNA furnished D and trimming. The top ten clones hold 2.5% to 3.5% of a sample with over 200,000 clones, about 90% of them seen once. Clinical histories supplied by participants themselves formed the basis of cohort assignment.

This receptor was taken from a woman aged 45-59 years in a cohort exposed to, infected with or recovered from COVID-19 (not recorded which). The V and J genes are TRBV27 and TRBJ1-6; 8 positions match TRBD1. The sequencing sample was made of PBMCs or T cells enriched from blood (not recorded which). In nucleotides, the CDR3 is TGTGCCAGCAGTTTTCAGGACAGGGTGGGTCCCCTCCACTTT. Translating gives CASSFQDRVGPLHF.